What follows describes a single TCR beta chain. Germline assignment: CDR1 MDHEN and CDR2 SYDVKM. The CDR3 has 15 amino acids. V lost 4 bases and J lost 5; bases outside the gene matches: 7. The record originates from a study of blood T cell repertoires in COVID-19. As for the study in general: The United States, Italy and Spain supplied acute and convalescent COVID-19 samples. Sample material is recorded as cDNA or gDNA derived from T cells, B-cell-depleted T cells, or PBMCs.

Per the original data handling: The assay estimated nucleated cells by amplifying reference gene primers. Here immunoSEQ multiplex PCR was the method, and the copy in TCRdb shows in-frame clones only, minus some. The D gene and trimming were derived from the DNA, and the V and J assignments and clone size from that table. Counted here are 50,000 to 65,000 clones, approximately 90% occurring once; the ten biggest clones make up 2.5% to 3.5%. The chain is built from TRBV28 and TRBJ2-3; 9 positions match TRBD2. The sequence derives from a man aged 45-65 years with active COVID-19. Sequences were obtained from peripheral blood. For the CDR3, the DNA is TGTGCCAGCAGTTCCCCCCAGCGGGAGGAAGATACGCAGTATTTT. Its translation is CASSSPQREEDTQYF.